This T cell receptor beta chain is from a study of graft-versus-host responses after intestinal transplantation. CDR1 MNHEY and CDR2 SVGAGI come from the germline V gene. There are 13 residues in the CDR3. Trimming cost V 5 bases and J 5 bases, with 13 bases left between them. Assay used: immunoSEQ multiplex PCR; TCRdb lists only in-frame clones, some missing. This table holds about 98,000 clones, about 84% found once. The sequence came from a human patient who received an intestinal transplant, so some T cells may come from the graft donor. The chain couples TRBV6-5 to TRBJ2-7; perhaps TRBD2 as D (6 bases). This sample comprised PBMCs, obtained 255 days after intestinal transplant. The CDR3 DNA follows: TGTGCCAGCAGTGAAGCGCGGGGTAACGAGCAGTACTTC. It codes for CASSEARGNEQYF.